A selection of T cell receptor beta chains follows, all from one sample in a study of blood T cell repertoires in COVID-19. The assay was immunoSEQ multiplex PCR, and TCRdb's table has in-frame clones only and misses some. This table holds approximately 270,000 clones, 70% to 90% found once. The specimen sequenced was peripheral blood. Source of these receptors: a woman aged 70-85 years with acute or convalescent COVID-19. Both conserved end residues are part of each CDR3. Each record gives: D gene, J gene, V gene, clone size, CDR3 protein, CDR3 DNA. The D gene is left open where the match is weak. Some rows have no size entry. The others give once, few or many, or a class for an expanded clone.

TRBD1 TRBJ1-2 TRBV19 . CASSIGTAAFYTF TGTGCCAGTAGTATCGGGACAGCCGCTTTCTACACCTTC
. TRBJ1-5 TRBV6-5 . CAALRGIDQPQHF TGTGCCGCTCTCAGGGGCATAGATCAGCCCCAGCATTTT
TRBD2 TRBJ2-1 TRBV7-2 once CASSFLAGFNEQFF TGTGCCAGCAGCTTTCTAGCGGGATTCAATGAGCAGTTCTTC
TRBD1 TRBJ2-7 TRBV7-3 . CASSHGTGNEQYF TGTGCCAGCAGCCACGGGACAGGGAACGAGCAGTACTTC
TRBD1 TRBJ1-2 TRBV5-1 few CASSSYGGQGNGYTF TGCGCCAGCAGCTCTTATGGAGGACAGGGAAATGGCTACACCTTC
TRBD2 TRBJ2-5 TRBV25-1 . CASSDARGVEETQYF TGTGCCAGCAGTGACGCGCGGGGGGTCGAAGAGACCCAGTACTTC
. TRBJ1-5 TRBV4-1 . CASSHGRDNQPQHF TGCGCCAGCAGCCACGGCAGGGACAATCAGCCCCAGCATTTT
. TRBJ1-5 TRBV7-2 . CASSFYDQPQHF TGTGCCAGCAGCTTCTACGATCAGCCCCAGCATTTT
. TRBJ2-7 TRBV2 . CASSYGTSTYEQYF TGTGCCAGCAGTTACGGTACCTCCACCTACGAGCAGTACTTC
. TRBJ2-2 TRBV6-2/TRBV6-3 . CASSPSLPRATGELFF TGTGCCAGCAGCCCCTCCCTTCCCAGGGCTACCGGGGAGCTGTTTTTT
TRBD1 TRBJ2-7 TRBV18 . CASSPPTGESYEQYF TGTGCCAGCTCACCTCCGACAGGGGAGTCCTACGAGCAGTACTTC
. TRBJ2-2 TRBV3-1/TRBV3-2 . CASSQDLDSWEVTGELFF TGTGCCAGCAGCCAAGATCTGGATAGCTGGGAGGTCACCGGGGAGCTGTTTTTT
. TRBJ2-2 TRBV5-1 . CASTSTVNTGELFF TGCGCCAGCACCTCGACAGTAAACACCGGGGAGCTGTTTTTT
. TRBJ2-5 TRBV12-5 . CASGWETSLETQYF TGTGCTAGTGGATGGGAAACTAGTTTGGAGACCCAGTACTTC
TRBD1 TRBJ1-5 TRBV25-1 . CASRQGNYQPQHF TGTGCCAGCAGACAGGGGAACTATCAGCCCCAGCATTTT
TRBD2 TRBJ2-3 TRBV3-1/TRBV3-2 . CASSQDWSGGKGDTQYF TGTGCCAGCAGCCAAGATTGGAGCGGGGGGAAAGGAGATACGCAGTATTTT